This T cell receptor (beta chain) derives from a study of T cell responses to AZD1222 COVID-19 vaccine. Study observations and caveats: Seropositive status at baseline applied to only five to seven AZD1222 recipients.

The assay was immunoSEQ multiplex PCR, and TCRdb's table has in-frame clones only and misses some. Of about 170,000 clones in the sample, about nine tenths were seen once. Trimming stripped 6 bases from V and 4 bases from J, with 13 bases between. The CDR3 spans 14 residues. The germline V gene has CDR1 MGHDK and CDR2 SYGVNS. A word on this clone: What it binds is not known.

This clonotype was obtained from an adult in good health. This specimen consisted of peripheral blood, obtained on day 0 of AZD1222 vaccination. V and J are TRBV25-1 and TRBJ1-5; D is perhaps TRBD1 (6 bases). CDR3 residues: CASRRGGVNQPQHF. The DNA for the CDR3 is TGTGCCAGCAGGAGAGGGGGGGTAAATCAGCCCCAGCATTTT.